The rows below give T cell receptor beta chains drawn from one sample of a study of PD-1 blockade in classical Hodgkin lymphoma. The repertoire was sequenced with immunoSEQ multiplex PCR; TCRdb's copy has only in-frame clones and lacks some. Of around 50,000 clones in the sample, about three quarters were seen once. Here the sequenced sample was peripheral blood mononuclear cells (PBMCs), taken before the fourth cycle of nivolumab. Receptor source: a human donor with classical Hodgkin lymphoma. Both conserved end residues are part of each CDR3. Fields, in order: J gene, D gene, V gene, clone size, CDR3 DNA, CDR3 protein. D genes are given only for firm matches. Size tells how often a clone was seen (once, few, many) or the class of an expanded clone, and some rows leave it out.

TRBJ2-7 | TRBD1 | TRBV28 | . | TGTGCCAGCACTAATGGACAGGGGTCTTCCTACGAGCAGTACTTC | CASTNGQGSSYEQYF
TRBJ2-7 | . | TRBV10-3 | once | TGTGCCATCAGTGATCCCAAGCTAGCGGAGCAGTACTTC | CAISDPKLAEQYF
TRBJ2-7 | TRBD2 | TRBV28 | . | TGTGCCAGCAGTCTACTAGCCGCCGGGGGGGAGCAGTACTTC | CASSLLAAGGEQYF
TRBJ2-5 | . | TRBV7-5 | . | TGTGCCAGAAGCTTCGAGAGTGCGGGAGCCCACCAAGAGACCCAGTACTTC | CARSFESAGAHQETQYF
TRBJ1-4 | . | TRBV6-1 | once | TGTGCCAGCACAGGAACCCTAACTAATGAAAAACTGTTTTTT | CASTGTLTNEKLFF
TRBJ2-3 | . | TRBV11-2 | . | TGTGCCAGCAGCTTAGGGGGGTCGGCTATGTATTTT | CASSLGGSAMYF
TRBJ2-2 | . | TRBV9 | . | TGTGCCAGCAGCGTAGTTCAGGCTGCCCACACCGGGGAGCTGTTTTTT | CASSVVQAAHTGELFF
TRBJ2-7 | . | TRBV5-1 | . | TGCGCCAGCAGCTTGATTAGCCAGAGCTACGAGCAGTACTTC | CASSLISQSYEQYF
TRBJ2-3 | . | TRBV10-2 | once | TGCGCCAGCAGTGAGTCGACAAGGGGAGCGACGCAGTATTTT | CASSESTRGATQYF
TRBJ1-2 | TRBD1 | TRBV7-9 | few | TGTGCCAGCAGCCAAAGACAGGGTGGGAGCTATGGCTACACCTTC | CASSQRQGGSYGYTF
TRBJ2-2 | . | TRBV7-2 | many | TGTGCCAGCAGCTTTGGACTCCTCGCAGGACAGCTGTTTTTT | CASSFGLLAGQLFF
TRBJ1-5 | . | TRBV6-6 | . | TGTGCCAGCAGGTCCGTACAGGGAAACAATCAGCCCCAGCATTTT | CASRSVQGNNQPQHF
TRBJ1-5 | . | TRBV28 | few | TGTGCCAGCAGTTTTAGTAGGGGGAAGCAGCCCCAGCATTTT | CASSFSRGKQPQHF
TRBJ2-5 | . | TRBV9 | . | TGTGCCAGCAGCGTAGGGCACGGACTCCAAGAGACCCAGTACTTC | CASSVGHGLQETQYF
TRBJ2-6 | . | TRBV4-2 | . | TGTGCCAGCAGCCAAGGACAGGCTGGGGCCAACGTCCTGACTTTC | CASSQGQAGANVLTF
TRBJ2-3 | . | TRBV7-3 | . | TGTGCCAGCAGTGACTCGGGGAGTTCAGATACGCAGTATTTT | CASSDSGSSDTQYF
TRBJ2-7 | TRBD1 | TRBV7-8 | . | TGTGCCAGCAGCTTATGGGACAGGACTTACGAGCAGTACTTC | CASSLWDRTYEQYF
TRBJ1-1 | . | TRBV2 | once | TGTGCCAGCTTTTTCCAGGGGATGGCTTTCTTT | CASFFQGMAFF
TRBJ1-1 | . | TRBV5-1 | . | TGCGCCAGCAGCTTGGCCCAGGTGGGGGATGAAGCTTTCTTT | CASSLAQVGDEAFF
TRBJ2-1 | . | TRBV19 | . | TGTGCCAGTAGTATAGGTGACTTCAATTCTAGGCAGTTCTTC | CASSIGDFNSRQFF
TRBJ1-2 | TRBD1 | TRBV14 | few | TGTGCCAGCAGCCAAGCCTCCGGGACAGCCTATGGCTACACCTTC | CASSQASGTAYGYTF
TRBJ2-3 | . | TRBV7-3 | few | TGTGCCAGCAGCCCCCAAGGAGGGCCGGATACGCAGTATTTT | CASSPQGGPDTQYF
TRBJ1-1 | TRBD1 | TRBV6-1 | . | TGTGCCAGCAGGAGGAAGGGGGCGACGACTGAAGCTTTCTTT | CASRRKGATTEAFF
TRBJ2-1 | TRBD2 | TRBV13 | . | TGTGCCAGCAGCTTAAGCCTCGGACTAGCGGGAGGGCGGTATGAGCAGTTCTTC | CASSLSLGLAGGRYEQFF
TRBJ1-5 | . | TRBV2 | few | TGTGCCAGCAGTGAAGGCAGGAGTAGCAATCAGCCCCAGCATTTT | CASSEGRSSNQPQHF
TRBJ1-1 | . | TRBV18 | . | TGTGCCAGCTCACCAACTGGCCGGGACGCTGAAGCTTTCTTT | CASSPTGRDAEAFF
TRBJ2-7 | TRBD2 | TRBV7-8 | . | TGTGCCAGCAGCTCTAGGGGGGGCGGGAGGTTTATAACGGGTGAGCAGTACTTC | CASSSRGGGRFITGEQYF
TRBJ1-1 | . | TRBV6-1 | . | TGTGCCAGCAGTTCGACAGTGGAAGCTTTCTTT | CASSSTVEAFF
TRBJ2-7 | TRBD1 | TRBV7-9 | . | TGTGCCAGCAGCTTGGACAGGGGGCGTTACGAGCAGTACTTC | CASSLDRGRYEQYF
TRBJ2-5 | . | TRBV18 | . | TGTGCCAGCTCACCAACGGGAATGGGAAGGGGTGAGACCCAGTACTTC | CASSPTGMGRGETQYF
TRBJ2-4 | . | TRBV6-1 | . | TGTGCCAGCAGTGCGGGGGACGGGGCCAAAAACATTCAGTACTTC | CASSAGDGAKNIQYF
TRBJ2-7 | TRBD1 | TRBV2 | . | TGTGCCAGCAGTCGACAAAAGGTGCCAGGGACAGCCTACGAGCAGTACTTC | CASSRQKVPGTAYEQYF
TRBJ2-7 | . | TRBV7-2 | . | TGTGCCAGCAGCTTAGATCCTAGCTACGAGCAGTACTTC | CASSLDPSYEQYF
TRBJ1-1 | . | TRBV18 | . | TGTGCCAGCTCACCCGGACAGTCTCTTGAAGCTTTCTTT | CASSPGQSLEAFF
TRBJ2-1 | . | TRBV28 | . | TGTGCCAGCAGTTTTAGCCCAGGGCTTCATGAGCAGTTCTTC | CASSFSPGLHEQFF
TRBJ2-1 | TRBD2 | TRBV19 | . | TGTGCCAGTAGTATTGAGGCGGGAGGCTACAATGAGCAGTTCTTC | CASSIEAGGYNEQFF
TRBJ2-1 | TRBD2 | TRBV13 | . | TGTGCCAGCAGCACCCTAGCGGGGGATTCCTACAATGAGCAGTTCTTC | CASSTLAGDSYNEQFF
TRBJ2-1 | . | TRBV11-3 | . | TGTGCCAGCAGCCCGTTTGAGCTCTCCTACAATGAGCAGTTCTTC | CASSPFELSYNEQFF
TRBJ2-3 | . | TRBV15 | . | TGTGCCACCAGCAGAGAGTCGGTACTAGCGACCCTAAGGGGGACAGATACGCAGTATTTT | CATSRESVLATLRGTDTQYF
TRBJ2-1 | TRBD2 | TRBV9 | . | TGTGCCAGCAGCGTAGAGGGGACTAGCGGCAATGAGCAGTTCTTC | CASSVEGTSGNEQFF
TRBJ2-4 | . | TRBV7-7 | . | TGTGCTAGCAGCCGGGCACGGAGGTGTGGAGCCAAAAACATTCAGTACTTC | CASSRARRCGAKNIQYF
TRBJ2-1 | . | TRBV27 | . | TGTGCCAGCAGCTCTTCCCGGGGCCTTCGAACAGTCGATGAGCAGTTCTTC | CASSSSRGLRTVDEQFF
TRBJ2-1 | TRBD1 | TRBV2 | . | TGTGCCAGCAGTGACTCAGACAGGGGTGGTAATTGGTACAATGAGCAGTTCTTC | CASSDSDRGGNWYNEQFF
TRBJ2-7 | . | TRBV11-2 | few | TGTGCCAGCAGCCACCCGGACCCTAAAGGATACGAGCAGTACTTC | CASSHPDPKGYEQYF
TRBJ2-1 | . | TRBV2 | . | TGTGCCAGCAGCCGTAGCGTAAACTCCTACAATGAGCAGTTCTTC | CASSRSVNSYNEQFF
TRBJ1-2 | TRBD1 | TRBV9 | . | TGTGCCAGCAGCGTAGGCCCGGACAGGGCATCTGGCTACACCTTC | CASSVGPDRASGYTF